These 20 T cell receptor beta chains came from one sample sequenced in a study of neoadjuvant anti-PD-1 for oral cavity cancer. Assay used: immunoSEQ multiplex PCR; TCRdb lists only in-frame clones, some missing. This table has 14,000 or so clones, approximately 74% appearing once. Specified time point: after neoadjuvant nivolumab, at surgical resection. This specimen was PBMCs, taken after nivolumab (anti-PD-1) treatment. These TCRs come from a person aged 35 to 85 with oral cavity squamous cell carcinoma.

This rearrangement joins TRBV18 to TRBJ2-7; 7 nucleotides line up with TRBD2. The J segment lost 4 bases and the V segment lost 3 bases, leaving 12 bases of the junction unmatched. The germline CDR1 and CDR2 sequences are KGHSH and LQKENI. CDR3 length: 16 residues. CDR3 DNA: TGTGCCAGCTCACCGCTACCTGGGGGGGTGAGGTACGAGCAGTACTTC. This translates into CASSPLPGGVRYEQYF.

The chain employs TRBV11-3 and TRBJ2-1; D gene ambiguous. Germline loops: CDR1 SGHNT, CDR2 YENEEA. Trimming took off 1 base at V and 5 bases at J, with 6 bases between the two ends. The CDR3 sequence is 13 residues long. The CDR3 loop is CASSLATNNEQFF. Here the CDR3 DNA reads TGTGCCAGCAGCTTAGCCACTAACAATGAGCAGTTCTTC.

The rearrangement uses TRBV30 and TRBJ2-5; maybe TRBD1 (5 bases). The V and J ends lost 8 bases and 7 bases respectively, with 17 bases between them. From germline, CDR1 is GTSNPN and CDR2 SVGIG (reference sequence). The CDR3 is made up of 12 amino acids. This CDR3 is CARQGIKGTQYF. CDR3 DNA sequence: TGTGCCCGCCAGGGCATTAAGGGGACCCAGTACTTC.

The chain carries TRBV5-6 and TRBJ2-4; D is ambiguous. This CDR3 comprises 13 residues. V was pared by 2 bases and J by 2 bases, with 5 bases between. The germline V gene encodes CDR1 SGHDT and CDR2 YYEEEE. The CDR3 sequence is CASSFGSKNIQYF. The CDR3 DNA is TGTGCCAGCAGCTTCGGTTCCAAAAACATTCAGTACTTC.

The CDR3 loop is CASSGTGGTDTQYF. CDR3 nucleotide sequence: TGTGCCAGCAGTGGGACAGGGGGCACAGATACGCAGTATTTT. This chain links TRBV6-4 with TRBJ2-3; 9 nucleotides match TRBD1. From germline, CDR1 is MRHNA and CDR2 SNTAGT. Unmatched junction bases numbered 0, after V lost 4 bases and J lost 1 base. CDR3 size: 14 residues.

V is TRBV30 and J is TRBJ2-3, with 8 bases aligning to TRBD2. Germline CDR1 and CDR2: GTSNPN and SVGIG (reference sequence). Losses at the gene ends were 5 bases for V and 2 bases for J; bases not matched to a gene: 3. The CDR3 consists of 13 residues. The CDR3 is CAWLAGNTDTQYF. In DNA form, the CDR3 reads TGTGCCTGGCTAGCGGGTAACACAGATACGCAGTATTTT.

The rearrangement joins TRBV7-3 to TRBJ2-5; D is unresolved. Trimming shortened V by 0 bases and J by 5 bases, and 13 bases separated the two germline ends. CDR1 is SGHTA, CDR2 FQGTGA, per germline. The CDR3 length is 15 residues. CDR3 DNA: TGTGCCAGCAGCTTAACGGGGTTCGAGCGTGAGACCCAGTACTTC. Its protein is CASSLTGFERETQYF.

This clone is judged medium-sized. The V and J genes are TRBV7-9 and TRBJ1-1, with D maybe TRBD1 (5 bases). Germline lookup yields CDR1 SEHNR and CDR2 FQNEAQ (reference sequence). This CDR3 is built from 13 residues. V was clipped by 8 bases and J by 0 bases, with 10 bases between them. The CDR3 reads CASDAGMNTEAFF. DNA of the CDR3: TGTGCCAGCGACGCAGGGATGAACACTGAAGCTTTCTTT.

This chain uses TRBV30 with TRBJ2-6; unclear D gene. CDR3 length: 14 amino acids. Trimming removed 7 bases from V and 0 bases from J, with 10 bases in between. Per germline, CDR1 GTSNPN and CDR2 SVGIG (reference sequence). Here the CDR3 DNA reads TGTGCCTCGCCCCCCCGCTCTGGGGCCAACGTCCTGACTTTC. Its protein product is CASPPRSGANVLTF.

The chain joins TRBV7-6 to TRBJ2-5; TRBD2 matches at 10 bases. The CDR3 covers 17 residues. Looked up from germline, CDR1 is SGHVS and CDR2 is FNYEAQ. Trimming cost V 1 base and J 1 base; bases outside gene matches: 6. CDR3 DNA sequence: TGTGCCAGCAGCTTAGGAGCGGGAGGGCCTGGCCAAGAGACCCAGTACTTC. Translated, it gives CASSLGAGGPGQETQYF.

V is TRBV5-1 and J is TRBJ2-7; 7 positions agree with TRBD2. V lost 6 bases, J lost 2 bases, and 8 bases stayed unmatched. This CDR3 comprises 14 residues. From germline, CDR1 is SGHRS and CDR2 YFSETQ. CDR3 sequence (DNA): TGCGCCAGCACCCGTGGCGGGGGTACCTACGAGCAGTACTTC. Its protein product is CASTRGGGTYEQYF.

The chain has TRBV6-5 and TRBJ2-4; TRBD1 agrees at 9 bases. CDR1 is MNHEY and CDR2 is SVGAGI in the germline V gene. The V gene end was trimmed by 8 bases and the J gene end by 8 bases; junction bases not matched to a gene: 1. The CDR3 covers 11 residues. This CDR3 reads CASRDRDIQYF. The CDR3 coding sequence is TGTGCCAGCCGGGACAGGGACATTCAGTACTTC.

V gene TRBV4-1 combines with J gene TRBJ1-4; D gene unclear. Germline V gene sequence: CDR1 MGHRA, CDR2 YSYEKL. The CDR3 consists of 16 residues. The V end was cut by 0 bases, the J end by 1 base, with 9 bases between. CDR3 coding DNA: TGCGCCAGCAGCCAAGACCACAGAGGAACTAATGAAAAACTGTTTTTT. Protein product: CASSQDHRGTNEKLFF.

The chain employs TRBV9 and TRBJ2-6; D is undetermined. The CDR3 contains 14 residues. The V end lost 0 bases, the J end lost 2 bases, and 3 bases lay between the germline ends. Germline values: CDR1 SGDLS, CDR2 YYNGEE. CDR3 region: CASSVEAGANVLTF. The CDR3 coding sequence is TGTGCCAGCAGCGTAGAAGCTGGGGCCAACGTCCTGACTTTC.

The table lists this clone with a few counts. The chain links TRBV2 to TRBJ1-5, with 8 bases identical to TRBD1. V shed 4 bases and J 1 base; nucleotides not matched to a gene: 0. Germline lookup yields CDR1 SNHLY and CDR2 FYNNEI. There are 14 residues in the CDR3. The CDR3 is CASSGQGSNQPQHF. The DNA for the CDR3 is TGTGCCAGCAGTGGACAGGGGAGCAATCAGCCCCAGCATTTT.

The chain uses TRBV6-1 and TRBJ1-3; no clear D gene. Germline values: CDR1 MNHNS, CDR2 SASEGT. The CDR3 extends over 14 amino acids. V was cut by 6 bases and J by 0 bases, with 9 bases left in between. The CDR3 here is CASRPTISGNTIYF. Here the CDR3 DNA reads TGTGCCAGCAGGCCCACAATCTCTGGAAACACCATATATTTT.

The CDR3 protein is CASSQAVRGSSRNEQFF. For the CDR3, the DNA is TGTGCCAGCAGCCAAGCGGTTCGTGGGAGTAGTAGGAATGAGCAGTTCTTC. This rearrangement joins TRBV14 to TRBJ2-1; D may be TRBD2 (5 bases). The CDR3 is made up of 17 amino acids. Trimming stripped 1 base from V and 7 bases from J, with 20 bases between. CDR1 is SGHDN and CDR2 is FVKESK in the germline V gene. Using reference TRBV14 and TRBJ2-1 for the parts outside the CDR3, the full variable domain is EAGVTQFPSHSVIEKGQTVTLRCDPISGHDNLYWYRRVMGKEIKFLLHFVKESKQDESGMPNNRFLAERTGGTYSTLKVQPAELEDSGVYFCASSQAVRGSSRNEQFFGPGTRLTVL.

This clone was picked up one time. V is TRBV7-6 and J is TRBJ1-1; D gene unclear. The germline V and J ends were trimmed by 3 bases and 2 bases, with 7 bases remaining between them. Germline CDR1 is SGHVS and CDR2 is FNYEAQ. The CDR3 totals 13 residues. CDR3 bases: TGTGCCAGCAGCTTTTCCCCTAACACTGAAGCTTTCTTT. Translation gives CASSFSPNTEAFF. Variable domain in full (rest from reference TRBV7-6 and TRBJ1-1): GAGVSQSPRYKVTKRGQDVALRCDPISGHVSLYWYRQALGQGPEFLTYFNYEAQQDKSGLPNDRFSAERPEGSISTLTIQRTEQRDSAMYRCASSFSPNTEAFFGQGTRLTVV.

The V call is TRBV2, the J call TRBJ1-4, with D possibly being TRBD1 (5 bases). CDR3 length: 13 amino acids. Trimming left V 8 bases short and J 5 bases short, with 12 bases between. The V gene's germline CDR1 is SNHLY and CDR2 FYNNEI. In nucleotides, the CDR3 is TGTGCCAGCTCGGGGGGGATGAATGAAAAACTGTTTTTT. This encodes CASSGGMNEKLFF. Supplemented by reference TRBV2 and TRBJ1-4, the full variable domain reads EPEVTQTPSHQVTQMGQEVILRCVPISNHLYFYWYRQILGQKVEFLVSFYNNEISEKSEIFDDQFSVERPDGSNFTLKIRSTKLEDSAMYFCASSGGMNEKLFFGSGTQLSVL.

V is TRBV5-4 and J is TRBJ2-7; D is uncertain. CDR1 SGHNT and CDR2 YYREEE come from the germline V gene (reference sequence). V lost 0 bases and J lost 4, with 14 bases in between. There are 15 residues in the CDR3. CDR3 DNA sequence: TGTGCCAGCAGCTTGGCCGAGTTCAGGCCGTACGAGCAGTACTTC. Translation gives CASSLAEFRPYEQYF.